Sequencing of this TCR beta chain was carried out in a study of cytomegalovirus exposure and HLA in healthy donors. Findings and caveats of the study: Prior analysis indicated that the majority of TCR beta V segments exhibited productivity approximately 87% or approximately 30% of the time.

V lost 0 bases, J lost 2 bases, and 6 bases stayed unmatched. The length of the CDR3 is 16 residues. Germline V CDR1 and CDR2: MNHNY, SVGAGI (reference sequence). The primer mix had 60 Vbeta and 13 Jbeta primers. Authors' processing steps: The authors later counted 65 million to 80 million unique TCR beta chains, approximately 12 million of them shared. Sequencing used immunoSEQ multiplex PCR; TCRdb keeps in-frame clones, though not all of them. V and J calls and clone size follow that table, whereas D and trimming were derived from the DNA. The sample data list some 70,000 clones. Regarding this clone: Its specificity is not known.

J is TRBJ2-7 and V is TRBV6-6; TRBD2 matches 8 bases. This TCR came from a female donor in good health and CMV-seropositive. Sequences were obtained from PBMCs. The CDR3 reads CASSYSSREVPYEQYF. The CDR3 DNA reads as TGTGCCAGCAGTTACTCGTCGCGGGAGGTACCCTACGAGCAGTACTTC.